The 32 T cell receptor beta chains given below trace back to one sample, sequenced in a study of control samples from healthy donors and cancer patients. Assay: immunoSEQ multiplex PCR; the TCRdb copy retains only in-frame clones and omits some. The table has approximately 120,000 clones, over 75% seen once. Sequencing was carried out using blood. These TCRs come from a man younger than 35 in good health.

This sequence joins TRBV4-2 and TRBJ2-1; 7 bases map to TRBD2. The CDR3 covers 15 residues. Losses at the gene ends were 1 base for V and 10 bases for J; bases not matched to a gene: 10. The germline CDR1 and CDR2 sequences are LGHNA and YNFKEQ. The CDR3 spells CASSQGLGEGREQFF. The DNA of the CDR3 is TGTGCCAGCAGCCAAGGTCTAGGGGAGGGCCGAGAGCAGTTCTTC.

The chain joins TRBV5-4 to TRBJ2-3, with D unclear. V lost 4 bases and J lost 0, with 18 bases in between. CDR1 is SGHNT, CDR2 YYREEE, per germline (reference sequence). The CDR3 is 17 amino acids. In nucleotides, the CDR3 is TGTGCCAGCAGCCCATCCTTATATAGCACTAGCACAGATACGCAGTATTTT. Its translation is CASSPSLYSTSTDTQYF. Drawing the rest from reference TRBV5-4 and TRBJ2-3, the complete variable domain is ETGVTQSPTHLIKTRGQQVTLRCSSQSGHNTVSWYQQALGQGPQFIFQYYREEENGRGNFPPRFSGLQFPNYSSELNVNALELDDSALYLCASSPSLYSTSTDTQYFGPGTRLTVL.

The DNA of the CDR3 is TGTGCCAGCAGCCATAACGGCGGCACGAGCTACACCTTC. Encoded protein: CASSHNGGTSYTF. The chain is built from TRBV14 and TRBJ1-2; D is ambiguous. CDR3 size: 13 residues. Trimming removed 3 bases at V and 9 bases at J, with 14 bases between. Looked up from germline, CDR1 is SGHDN and CDR2 is FVKESK. Using reference TRBV14 and TRBJ1-2 for the parts outside the CDR3, the full variable domain is EAGVTQFPSHSVIEKGQTVTLRCDPISGHDNLYWYRRVMGKEIKFLLHFVKESKQDESGMPNNRFLAERTGGTYSTLKVQPAELEDSGVYFCASSHNGGTSYTFGSGTRLTVV.

The V gene is TRBV24-1, the J gene TRBJ2-1; D perhaps matches TRBD2 (6 bases). CDR1 is KGHDR and CDR2 is SFDVKD in the germline V gene. The CDR3 is 13 amino acids. V lost 3 bases and J lost 7, with 9 bases in between. The CDR3 DNA reads as TGTGCCACCAGTGATGGGACTTTTAATGAGCAGTTCTTC. Its protein product is CATSDGTFNEQFF.

This clone was recorded only once. The rearrangement joins TRBV5-1 to TRBJ1-2, with D maybe TRBD1 (5 bases). CDR1 and CDR2 (germline): SGHRS, YFSETQ. The V end was cut by 5 bases, the J end by 4 bases, with 21 bases between. The CDR3 is 16 amino acids. The CDR3 reads CASRPGPTGGSYGYTF. CDR3 in DNA: TGCGCCAGCAGACCCGGGCCCACGGGGGGGAGCTATGGCTACACCTTC.

This clone showed up just a few times. J is TRBJ1-1 and V is TRBV25-1, with TRBD1 as a possible D gene (5 bases). V shed 2 bases and J shed 11 bases, with 18 bases lying between them. CDR3 length: 14 amino acids. Germline CDR1 reads MGHDK; CDR2 reads SYGVNS. The CDR3 nucleotides are TGTGCCAGCAGTGAAGAGACCCTCTCGCGGGGGGCTTTCTTT. Amino acids: CASSEETLSRGAFF.

The CDR3 reads CASSPPTGGTNEKLFF. The CDR3 DNA reads as TGTGCCAGCTCACCACCGACAGGGGGGACTAATGAAAAACTGTTTTTT. The chain employs TRBV18 and TRBJ1-4; the match to TRBD1 covers 9 bases. The CDR3 has 16 amino acids. Looked up from germline, CDR1 is KGHSH and CDR2 is LQKENI. V shed 0 bases, J shed 2 bases, and the junction held 1 base outside the gene matches.

This sequence joins TRBV7-3 and TRBJ2-2; 9 bases are a match to TRBD2. V was pared by 5 bases and J by 5 bases, with 6 bases of the junction left unmatched. Per germline, CDR1 SGHTA and CDR2 FQGTGA. The CDR3 runs 15 residues. The CDR3 DNA sequence: TGTGCCAGCAGCCCGCTGACTAGCGGTACCGGGGAGCTGTTTTTT. It translates to CASSPLTSGTGELFF.

This chain uses TRBV30 with TRBJ1-4; a possible D gene is TRBD1 (6 bases). With 5 bases removed from V and 0 bases from J, the gap between germline ends came to 13 bases. CDR3 length: 15 residues. The V gene's germline CDR1 is GTSNPN and CDR2 SVGIG (reference sequence). Here the CDR3 reads CAWGGQGTTNEKLFF. CDR3 sequence (DNA): TGTGCCTGGGGGGGCCAGGGAACAACTAATGAAAAACTGTTTTTT.

The chain has TRBV7-2 and TRBJ2-2; D gene ambiguous. From germline, CDR1 is SGHTA and CDR2 FQGNSA. This CDR3 region has 12 residues. The V and J ends lost 3 bases and 3 bases respectively, with 2 bases between them. The CDR3 is CASSFYTGELFF. The CDR3 DNA reads TGTGCCAGCAGCTTTTACACCGGGGAGCTGTTTTTT.

This chain uses TRBV5-6 with TRBJ1-2; 9 bases line up with TRBD1. This CDR3 is 12 amino acids long. Germline CDR1 SGHDT, CDR2 YYEEEE. Losses at the gene ends were 7 bases for V and 9 bases for J; bases not matched to a gene: 7. The CDR3 DNA sequence: TGTGCCAGCGGGGGACAGGGCAATAGCTACACCTTC. Translating it yields CASGGQGNSYTF.

This rearrangement joins TRBV6-1 to TRBJ2-2; D unclear. The CDR3 sequence is 15 residues long. V was pared by 2 bases and J by 1 base, with 8 bases between. Germline V gives CDR1 MNHNS, CDR2 SASEGT. This CDR3 is CASSELPQNTGELFF. DNA of the CDR3: TGTGCCAGCAGTGAACTACCACAGAACACCGGGGAGCTGTTTTTT.

J is TRBJ1-3 and V is TRBV9; D is perhaps TRBD1 (5 bases). The germline CDR1 and CDR2 sequences are SGDLS and YYNGEE. Trimming shortened V by 0 bases and J by 1 base, and 14 bases separated the two germline ends. CDR3 size: 17 residues. The CDR3 DNA follows: TGTGCCAGCAGCGTAGCGGGCAGGGAACGGTCTGGAAACACCATATATTTT. It is translated as CASSVAGRERSGNTIYF.

V usage is TRBV28 and J usage is TRBJ1-4; D remains unclear. The V end lost 5 bases, the J end lost 5 bases, and 18 bases lay between the germline ends. The CDR3 is 16 amino acids. CDR1 MDHEN and CDR2 SYDVKM come from the germline V gene. CDR3: CASSRRTWQPNEKLFF. CDR3 DNA sequence: TGTGCCAGCAGTCGTCGGACGTGGCAGCCGAATGAAAAACTGTTTTTT.

V and J are TRBV5-4 and TRBJ2-5; D unclear. Germline assignment: CDR1 SGHNT and CDR2 YYREEE (reference sequence). V lost 4 bases to trimming and J lost 5 bases, with 12 bases between them. The CDR3 covers 13 residues. CDR3 sequence reads: CASSPAEEETQYF. The CDR3 region has the DNA TGTGCCAGCAGCCCGGCCGAAGAGGAGACCCAGTACTTC.

This clone has only one observation. The genes are TRBV28 and TRBJ1-1, with TRBD1 matching 9 bases. V lost 6 bases to trimming and J lost 5 bases; unmatched junction nucleotides: 7. The CDR3 is 14 amino acids. In germline, CDR1 is MDHEN, CDR2 SYDVKM. The CDR3 region has the DNA TGTGCCAGCAGGGGACAGGGTCGGGGGACTGAAGCTTTCTTT. This translates into CASRGQGRGTEAFF.

The chain links TRBV28 to TRBJ2-7; D is possibly TRBD1 (6 bases). The CDR3 has 13 residues. The germline V gene encodes CDR1 MDHEN and CDR2 SYDVKM. Trimming shortened V by 6 bases and J by 2 bases, and 11 bases separated the two germline ends. CDR3 bases: TGTGCCAGCAGCCTGAGGACAGCCTACGAGCAGTACTTC. Translated, it gives CASSLRTAYEQYF. Variable domain in full (rest from reference TRBV28 and TRBJ2-7): DVKVTQSSRYLVKRTGEKVFLECVQDMDHENMFWYRQDPGLGLRLIYFSYDVKMKEKGDIPEGYSVSREKKERFSLILESASTNQTSMYLCASSLRTAYEQYFGPGTRLTVT.

The chain's CDR3 is CASSLVAGEVYNEQFF. The CDR3, as DNA: TGTGCCAGCAGCCTCGTAGCGGGAGAGGTGTACAATGAGCAGTTCTTC. V is TRBV7-6 and J is TRBJ2-1; TRBD2 matches at 9 bases. The CDR3 spans 16 residues. The germline V gene encodes CDR1 SGHVS and CDR2 FNYEAQ. V was clipped by 5 bases and J by 4 bases; unmatched bases: 9.

This chain joins TRBV7-2 and TRBJ1-5; a possible D gene is TRBD1 (6 bases). CDR1 is SGHTA and CDR2 is FQGNSA in the germline V gene. The CDR3 loop spans 17 amino acids. V was shortened by 4 bases and J by 1 base, with 17 bases between the two germline ends. CDR3 sequence: CASSSGQGLGSNQPQHF. The CDR3, as DNA: TGTGCCAGCAGCTCTGGGCAGGGGTTGGGAAGCAATCAGCCCCAGCATTTT.

Only one count was recorded for this clone. The V call is TRBV18, the J call TRBJ2-7, with TRBD2 matching 7 bases. Germline loops: CDR1 KGHSH, CDR2 LQKENI. CDR3 length: 18 residues. The J segment lost 5 bases and the V segment lost 2 bases, leaving 18 bases of the junction unmatched. The CDR3, as DNA: TGTGCCAGCTCACCAAGTGCAGGAATGCGAGCGGGAAGGGACGAGCAGTACTTC. Its protein is CASSPSAGMRAGRDEQYF. Filled out from reference TRBV18 and TRBJ2-7, the complete variable domain reads NAGVMQNPRHLVRRRGQEARLRCSPMKGHSHVYWYRQLPEEGLKFMVYLQKENIIDESGMPKERFSAEFPKEGPSILRIQQVVRGDSAAYFCASSPSAGMRAGRDEQYFGPGTRLTVT.

This chain uses TRBV5-1 with TRBJ2-6, with D hard to call. Germline loops: CDR1 SGHRS, CDR2 YFSETQ. The CDR3 is 16 amino acids. V was clipped by 2 bases and J by 0 bases, with 9 bases between them. This chain's CDR3 is CASSLGSLSGANVLTF. DNA of the CDR3: TGCGCCAGCAGCTTAGGCAGCCTCTCTGGGGCCAACGTCCTGACTTTC.

The J gene is TRBJ2-7, the V gene TRBV5-6; TRBD2 might be the D (6 bases). Germline CDR1 is SGHDT and CDR2 is YYEEEE. V shed 3 bases and J shed 7 bases, with 23 bases lying between them. This CDR3 spans 16 amino acids. In nucleotides, the CDR3 is TGTGCCAGCAGCTCCTCAAACCGGGACTGGGGTCGGGAGCAGTACTTC. Amino acid sequence: CASSSSNRDWGREQYF.

The chain is built from TRBV6-2 or TRBV6-3 and TRBJ2-3; D is unresolved. In germline, CDR1 is MNHEY, CDR2 SVGEGT. V dropped 3 bases and J dropped 2 bases, with 6 bases sitting between them. The CDR3 consists of 13 residues. The CDR3 sequence is CASSYQNTDTQYF. DNA of the CDR3: TGTGCCAGCAGTTATCAGAACACAGATACGCAGTATTTT.

J is TRBJ2-1 and V is TRBV2; 8 bases are a match to TRBD1. Germline V gene sequence: CDR1 SNHLY, CDR2 FYNNEI. The trim removed 6 bases at V and 3 bases at J, leaving 7 bases unmatched. The CDR3 is made up of 15 amino acids. CDR3 sequence (DNA): TGTGCCAGCAGGGGACAGGTGGATTACTACAATGAGCAGTTCTTC. Translation: CASRGQVDYYNEQFF. The full variable domain, in which reference TRBV2 and TRBJ2-1 provide the parts outside the CDR3, is EPEVTQTPSHQVTQMGQEVILRCVPISNHLYFYWYRQILGQKVEFLVSFYNNEISEKSEIFDDQFSVERPDGSNFTLKIRSTKLEDSAMYFCASRGQVDYYNEQFFGPGTRLTVL.

The J gene is TRBJ1-2, the V gene TRBV28, with 9 nucleotides matching TRBD1. Looked up from germline, CDR1 is MDHEN and CDR2 is SYDVKM. The V segment lost 8 bases and the J segment 4 bases; nucleotides outside the gene matches: 5. This CDR3 contains 13 residues. The CDR3 region has the DNA TGTGCCAGCCGGACAGGGGTGGGCTATGGCTACACCTTC. The encoded protein is CASRTGVGYGYTF.

This clone was counted once. The chain uses TRBV2 and TRBJ1-3; 8 nucleotides line up with TRBD1. With V trimmed by 6 bases and J by 0 bases, 4 bases remained unmatched. The CDR3 is 15 amino acids. Germline V gene data show CDR1 as SNHLY and CDR2 as FYNNEI. The CDR3 is CASRDRANSGNTIYF. The CDR3 DNA reads TGTGCCAGCAGGGACAGGGCTAACTCTGGAAACACCATATATTTT.

The chain couples TRBV5-1 to TRBJ1-1; the D is unclear. With 4 bases removed from V and 6 bases from J, the gap between germline ends came to 16 bases. The length of the CDR3 is 14 residues. Germline V lookup: CDR1 SGHRS, CDR2 YFSETQ. The DNA for the CDR3 is TGCGCCAGCAGCCCCGGCTATGGCGGGGCTGAAGCTTTCTTT. Encoded protein: CASSPGYGGAEAFF.

The chain recombines TRBV28 with TRBJ1-1, with TRBD1 matching 8 bases. After removal of 3 bases from V and 2 bases from J, the junction contained 5 bases not matched to a gene. The V gene's germline CDR1 is MDHEN and CDR2 SYDVKM. This CDR3 contains 15 residues. CDR3 nucleotide sequence: TGTGCCAGCAGTTTGACTACAGGGGGTAACACTGAAGCTTTCTTT. Protein sequence: CASSLTTGGNTEAFF.

This chain uses TRBV10-3 with TRBJ2-2; no clear D gene. Trimming left V 8 bases short and J 1 base short, with 8 bases between. The germline V gene encodes CDR1 ENHRY and CDR2 SYGVKD. This CDR3 has 13 amino acids. CDR3 loop: CAIGSWNTGELFF. CDR3 coding DNA: TGTGCCATCGGTAGCTGGAACACCGGGGAGCTGTTTTTT.

This chain connects TRBV10-3 to TRBJ1-2; D possibly corresponds to TRBD1 (5 bases). CDR3 length: 14 amino acids. Germline V gives CDR1 ENHRY, CDR2 SYGVKD. Trimming cost V 2 bases and J 4 bases, with 11 bases left between them. This chain's CDR3 is CAISEKGSLYGYTF. CDR3 bases: TGTGCCATCAGTGAGAAGGGGTCCCTCTATGGCTACACCTTC.

This clone is large (0.1 to 1%) by share. V and J are TRBV6-4 and TRBJ2-2; D is perhaps TRBD1 or TRBD2 (5 bases each). Germline CDR1 is MRHNA and CDR2 is SNTAGT. Trimming removed 6 bases from V and 4 bases from J, with 15 bases in between. The CDR3 totals 15 residues. The CDR3 loop is CASSGTSGSTGELFF. The CDR3 DNA is TGTGCCAGCAGCGGGACCTCCGGTAGCACCGGGGAGCTGTTTTTT.

Only one count was recorded for this clone. The chain combines TRBV14 with TRBJ2-6; D is undetermined. Trimming stripped 5 bases from V and 4 bases from J, with 6 bases between. CDR3 length: 13 residues. CDR1 is SGHDN, CDR2 FVKESK, per germline. CDR3 bases: TGTGCCAGCAGCGCAGCGGGGGCCAACGTCCTGACTTTC. Translating it yields CASSAAGANVLTF. The whole variable domain, filled in from reference TRBV14 and TRBJ2-6, reads EAGVTQFPSHSVIEKGQTVTLRCDPISGHDNLYWYRRVMGKEIKFLLHFVKESKQDESGMPNNRFLAERTGGTYSTLKVQPAELEDSGVYFCASSAAGANVLTFGAGSRLTVL.